The sequence of this T cell receptor beta chain was determined in a study of graft-versus-host responses after intestinal transplantation. Notes on this clone: As yet, its antigen is unknown.

Regarding the study as a whole: In recipient marrow, GvH clones were found, and some appeared first in ileum or blood. HvG clone declines early post-transplant were associated with peak circulating GvH levels.

Profiling relied on immunoSEQ multiplex PCR, and the TCRdb table lists in-frame clones only, not all of them. This table holds around 39,000 clones, over 85% found once. This TCR derives from a human patient who received an intestinal transplant, so some T cells may come from the graft donor. The sequencing used PBMCs, collected 260 to 280 days after transplant.

DNA of the CDR3: TGTGCCAGCAGTGACTCGAGGTACGCAGATACGCAGTATTTT. Translated, it gives CASSDSRYADTQYF. The gene calls are TRBV6-4 and TRBJ2-3; D is ambiguous. The V end lost 0 bases, the J end lost 4 bases, and 8 bases lay between the germline ends. This CDR3 contains 14 residues. Germline V gives CDR1 MRHNA, CDR2 SNTAGT.